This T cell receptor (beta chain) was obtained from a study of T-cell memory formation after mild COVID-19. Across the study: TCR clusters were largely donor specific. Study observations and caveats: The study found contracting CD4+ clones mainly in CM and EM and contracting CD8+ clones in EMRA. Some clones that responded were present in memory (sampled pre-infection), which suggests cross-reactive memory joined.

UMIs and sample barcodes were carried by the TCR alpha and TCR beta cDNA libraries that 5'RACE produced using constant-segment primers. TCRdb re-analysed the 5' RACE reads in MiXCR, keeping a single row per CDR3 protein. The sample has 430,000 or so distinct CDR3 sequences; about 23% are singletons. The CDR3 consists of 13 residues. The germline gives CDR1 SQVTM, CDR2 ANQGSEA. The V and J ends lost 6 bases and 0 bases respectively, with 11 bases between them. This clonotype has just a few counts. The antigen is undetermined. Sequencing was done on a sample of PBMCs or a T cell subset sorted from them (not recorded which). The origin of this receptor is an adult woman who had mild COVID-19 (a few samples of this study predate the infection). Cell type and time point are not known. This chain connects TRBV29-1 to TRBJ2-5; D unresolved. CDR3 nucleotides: TGCAGCGTGCGGAAGGAGTACCAAGAGACCCAGTACTTC. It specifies CSVRKEYQETQYF.